The sequence of this T cell receptor (beta chain) was determined in a study of blood T cell repertoires in COVID-19. On the study more broadly: Specimens from acute and convalescent COVID-19 originated in the United States, Italy and Spain. The cDNA or gDNA used as material had been derived from T cells, B-cell-depleted T cells, or PBMCs.

Germline V gives CDR1 LNHDA, CDR2 SQIVND (reference sequence). Trimming cost V 2 bases and J 3 bases, with 11 bases left between them. The CDR3 length is 14 residues. Original handling: Amplification with reference gene primers provided the estimates of nucleated cell counts. Measured with immunoSEQ multiplex PCR; TCRdb has only the in-frame clones, and not every one. The V and J calls and clone size were taken over from that table, and D and trimming were inferred from the DNA. Altogether hundreds of thousands of clones are present, 70% to 85% being singletons, with the ten largest covering under 4.5%.

The chain recombines TRBV19 with TRBJ2-7, with D possibly being TRBD1 (6 bases). This clonotype was obtained from a woman between 35 and 50 years old with active or convalescent COVID-19. What was sequenced was peripheral blood. CDR3 in amino acids: CASSIRDNDYEQYF. As DNA, the CDR3 is TGTGCCAGTAGTATAAGGGACAATGACTACGAGCAGTACTTC.